The next 20 T cell receptor beta chains were all read from a single sample in a study of response to subunit inactivated influenza vaccine. One entry per CDR3 protein, called by TCRdb with MiXCR from the RT-PCR reads. This sample has about 700,000 distinct CDR3 sequences, with over 11% found just once. The starting material was PBMCs from blood, obtained 14 days before vaccination. The receptors here all came from a man between 50 and 59 years old who received an inactivated influenza vaccine.

This clonotype was counted at least ten times. The chain carries TRBV4-3 and TRBJ2-7, with TRBD1 identical over 9 bases. The CDR3 loop spans 15 amino acids. Germline V CDR1 and CDR2: LGHNA, YSLEER. V lost 3 bases to trimming and J lost 4 bases; unmatched junction nucleotides: 7. CDR3 sequence (DNA): TGCGCCAGCAGCCAGGGGACAGGGTCCAGGTACGAGCAGTACTTC. Amino acid sequence: CASSQGTGSRYEQYF.

The V and J genes are TRBV7-2 and TRBJ1-6, with D unclear. Germline CDR1 reads SGHTA; CDR2 reads FQGNSA. The CDR3 runs to 14 residues. Trimming cost V 5 bases and J 11 bases, with 16 bases left between them. Here the CDR3 DNA reads TGTGCCAGCAGCGTAGAGAGTGGGAGTACACCCCTCCACTTT. This codes for CASSVESGSTPLHF.

This clonotype was counted a single time. This could be a read error, since a much larger clone is one nucleotide away. The chain carries TRBV12-3 or TRBV12-4 and TRBJ1-2; D is possibly TRBD1 (6 bases). V was pared by 6 bases and J by 5 bases, with 13 bases between. The CDR3 has 13 amino acids. The chain's CDR3 is CASRGARSYGYTF. In DNA form, the CDR3 reads TGTGCCAGCAGGGGGGCCAGGTCATATGGCTACACCTTC.

The rearrangement joins TRBV19 to TRBJ2-1, with 10 bases that match TRBD1. Unmatched junction bases numbered 8, after V lost 5 bases and J lost 7 bases. The CDR3 contains 15 residues. The V gene's germline CDR1 is LNHDA and CDR2 SQIVND (reference sequence). CDR3 residues: CASSLGTGVMNEQFF. CDR3 bases: TGTGCCAGTAGTCTTGGGACAGGGGTCATGAATGAGCAGTTCTTC.

There are many counts of this clonotype. The rearrangement links TRBV7-3 to TRBJ2-2; D is unresolved. Trimming took off 1 base at V and 7 bases at J, with 7 bases between the two ends. Germline CDR1 and CDR2: SGHTA and FQGTGA. The CDR3 extends over 13 amino acids. In DNA form, the CDR3 reads TGTGCCAGCAGCTTAATTGGCGGCGGGGAGCTGTTTTTT. Translated: CASSLIGGGELFF.

This sequence joins TRBV27 and TRBJ2-2; tentative D call: TRBD2 (5 bases). The CDR3 has 17 amino acids. Germline assignment: CDR1 MNHEY and CDR2 SMNVEV (reference sequence). V was trimmed by 1 base and J by 2 bases, leaving 14 bases between them. CDR3 sequence reads: CASSLYGMAYNTGELFF. In DNA form, the CDR3 reads TGTGCCAGCAGTTTATACGGGATGGCTTATAACACCGGGGAGCTGTTTTTT.

This clonotype came up a few times. This chain connects TRBV6-5 to TRBJ2-5; TRBD1 might be the D (5 bases). The CDR3 sequence is 15 residues long. With 6 bases removed from V and 5 bases from J, the gap between germline ends came to 19 bases. The germline V gene encodes CDR1 MNHEY and CDR2 SVGAGI. CDR3 protein: CASRLWPGRFETQYF. CDR3 DNA sequence: TGTGCCAGCAGGTTATGGCCAGGGCGGTTCGAGACCCAGTACTTC.

The gene calls are TRBV20-1 and TRBJ2-1; 11 bases line up with TRBD1. The V segment lost 0 bases and the J segment 7 bases; nucleotides outside the gene matches: 5. CDR1 and CDR2 (germline): DFQATT, SNEGSKA (reference sequence). This CDR3 spans 15 amino acids. This CDR3 reads CSARDGGTGGNEQFF. The DNA for the CDR3 is TGCAGTGCTAGAGATGGGGGGACAGGGGGGAATGAGCAGTTCTTC.

The chain couples TRBV20-1 to TRBJ1-2, with 8 bases aligning to TRBD1. Trimming removed 6 bases from V and 4 bases from J; junction bases left unmatched: 13. The CDR3 consists of 15 residues. Germline CDR1 is DFQATT and CDR2 is SNEGSKA (reference sequence). The CDR3 DNA reads as TGCAGTGCCTTATCCCAGGACAGGGCTCGCTATGGCTACACCTTC. This translates into CSALSQDRARYGYTF.

This clonotype was detected ten times or more. The chain uses TRBV5-1 and TRBJ2-6; D gene ambiguous. Germline V lookup: CDR1 SGHRS, CDR2 YFSETQ. The CDR3 contains 15 residues. The V end was cut by 8 bases, the J end by 0 bases, with 12 bases between. CDR3 in amino acids: CASKEMSSGANVLTF. CDR3 nucleotides: TGCGCCAGTAAGGAGATGTCCTCTGGGGCCAACGTCCTGACTTTC.

This clonotype was seen more than once but under ten times. The chain has TRBV4-3 and TRBJ2-1; no reliable D call. CDR1 and CDR2 (germline): LGHNA, YSLEER. This CDR3 region has 16 residues. Trimming removed 4 bases at V and 6 bases at J, with 19 bases between. CDR3 loop: CASSLENPGRANEQFF. The CDR3 bases are TGCGCCAGCAGCCTTGAAAACCCCGGCCGGGCCAATGAGCAGTTCTTC.

There are a few counts of this clonotype. The V gene is TRBV2, the J gene TRBJ2-5; D might be TRBD2 (5 bases). The CDR3 spans 14 residues. V was cut by 7 bases and J by 5 bases, with 17 bases left in between. Looked up from germline, CDR1 is SNHLY and CDR2 is FYNNEI. For the CDR3, the DNA is TGTGCCAGCAACCACCCTCGGGGAGAGGAGACCCAGTACTTC. Translation: CASNHPRGEETQYF. Drawing the rest from reference TRBV2 and TRBJ2-5, the complete variable domain is EPEVTQTPSHQVTQMGQEVILRCVPISNHLYFYWYRQILGQKVEFLVSFYNNEISEKSEIFDDQFSVERPDGSNFTLKIRSTKLEDSAMYFCASNHPRGEETQYFGPGTRLLVL.

This clonotype was recorded many times. J is TRBJ1-5 and V is TRBV12-3 or TRBV12-4; D is possibly TRBD1 (5 bases). Trimming removed 7 bases from V and 2 bases from J, with 9 bases in between. This CDR3 comprises 13 residues. DNA of the CDR3: TGTGCCAGCACCAGGGACGGCAATCAGCCCCAGCATTTT. It yields the protein CASTRDGNQPQHF.

In its sample, this clonotype was seen a few times. The chain joins TRBV2 to TRBJ2-7; weak D call: TRBD2 (6 bases). V lost 6 bases, J lost 2 bases, and 8 bases lay in between. Germline-derived CDR1 and CDR2 are SNHLY and FYNNEI. The CDR3 is 12 residues long. CDR3 sequence (DNA): TGTGCCAGCAGGGGAGGAACCTACGAGCAGTACTTC. This codes for CASRGGTYEQYF.

This clonotype was observed a handful of times. The chain recombines TRBV25-1 with TRBJ2-1, with a weak D call TRBD2 (7 bases). CDR1 is MGHDK, CDR2 SYGVNS, per germline. The CDR3 extends over 13 amino acids. Trimming cost V 6 bases and J 6 bases, with 12 bases left between them. The CDR3 loop reads CASRREGGNEQFF. The CDR3 bases are TGTGCCAGCAGGAGGGAGGGGGGCAATGAGCAGTTCTTC.

The chain uses TRBV3-1 and TRBJ2-1, with 8 nucleotides matching TRBD2. The V segment lost 1 base and the J segment 1 base; nucleotides outside the gene matches: 6. Germline CDR1 LGHDT, CDR2 YNNKEL (reference sequence). This CDR3 is 17 amino acids long. The CDR3 region has the DNA TGTGCCAGCAGCCAAGTGGCGGGAGGTCGTTCCTACAATGAGCAGTTCTTC. Translation: CASSQVAGGRSYNEQFF.

This clonotype was counted only a few times. The chain uses TRBV4-3 and TRBJ2-3, with a tentative D call TRBD2 (5 bases). CDR1 is LGHNA, CDR2 YSLEER, per germline. This CDR3 is built from 15 residues. Deletions cut 4 bases from V and 4 bases from J, with 15 bases between. CDR3 sequence (DNA): TGCGCCAGCAGCCGCAAATACGTCGGGGCAGATACGCAGTATTTT. Residues: CASSRKYVGADTQYF.

The CDR3 DNA reads as TGCAGTGCTAGAATTACAGGGGGCAGTGATCAGCCCCAGCATTTT. It codes for CSARITGGSDQPQHF. The rearrangement links TRBV20-1 to TRBJ1-5; 9 bases match TRBD1. Germline values: CDR1 DFQATT, CDR2 SNEGSKA (reference sequence). The CDR3 loop spans 15 amino acids. The ends lost 2 bases at V and 5 bases at J; junction bases unmatched: 7.

In its sample, this clonotype was seen many times. The CDR3 protein is CASSQGTRRETQYF. DNA for the CDR3: TGTGCCAGCAGCCAAGGGACTAGGAGGGAGACCCAGTACTTC. The V and J genes are TRBV3-1 and TRBJ2-5, with TRBD2 matching over 7 bases. The germline gives CDR1 LGHDT, CDR2 YNNKEL (reference sequence). This CDR3 has 14 residues. V lost 1 base and J lost 5; bases outside the gene matches: 4.

The chain carries TRBV12-3 or TRBV12-4 and TRBJ2-7; the D is unclear. V lost 5 bases and J lost 2, with 16 bases in between. The CDR3 sequence is 15 residues long. The CDR3 protein is CASSTTPARTYEQYF. CDR3 sequence (DNA): TGTGCCAGCAGTACTACCCCCGCACGCACCTACGAGCAGTACTTC.